This T cell receptor beta chain was obtained from a study of OX40 agonist ivuxolimab in advanced cancers. Whole-study context: Patients' therapy was ivuxolimab, an antibody that acts as an agonist of OX40 (CD134). Cancers in dose escalation were hepatocellular, melanoma, renal cell and head and neck. The patients received ivuxolimab by intravenous route every 2 weeks at 0.01 to 10 mg/kg. Three patients, one with hepatocellular carcinoma and two with cutaneous melanoma, responded partially.

Data came from immunoSEQ multiplex PCR; TCRdb stores just in-frame clones and leaves some out. This sample yields 55,000 to 85,000 clones, of which 80% to 95% are seen a single time; 6.5% to 8.5% belongs to the top ten. There are 13 residues in the CDR3. V lost 4 bases and J lost 5; bases outside the gene matches: 2. Germline V CDR1 and CDR2: MNHEY, SMNVEV (reference sequence). Sequences were derived from CD4+ or CD8+ T cells sorted from blood, sampled in a trial of the OX40 agonist ivuxolimab. This receptor was obtained from an adult with an advanced solid tumor such as melanoma, head and neck, liver or kidney cancer. V gene TRBV27 combines with J gene TRBJ2-7; 10 bases fit TRBD1. The DNA of the CDR3 is TGTGCCAGCAGTTGGGGACAGGGGAACGAGCAGTACTTC. Its protein product is CASSWGQGNEQYF.